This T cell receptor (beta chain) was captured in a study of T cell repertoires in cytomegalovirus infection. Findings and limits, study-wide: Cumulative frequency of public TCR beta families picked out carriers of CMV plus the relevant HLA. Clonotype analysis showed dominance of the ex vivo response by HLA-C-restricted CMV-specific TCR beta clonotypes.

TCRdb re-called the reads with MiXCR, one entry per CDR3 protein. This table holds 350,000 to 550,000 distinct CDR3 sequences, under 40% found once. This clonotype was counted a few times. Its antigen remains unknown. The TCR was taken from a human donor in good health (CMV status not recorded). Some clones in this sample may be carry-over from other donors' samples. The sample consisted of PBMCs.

The chain's CDR3 is CASSHRDGYEQYF. Written as DNA, the CDR3 is TGTGCCAGCAGCCACAGGGACGGGTACGAGCAGTACTTC. The chain uses TRBV6-1 and TRBJ2-7, with TRBD1 as a possible D gene (6 bases). The CDR3 has 13 amino acids. Per the germline V gene, CDR1 is MNHNS and CDR2 is SASEGT. Trimming took off 6 bases at V and 4 bases at J, with 13 bases between the two ends.